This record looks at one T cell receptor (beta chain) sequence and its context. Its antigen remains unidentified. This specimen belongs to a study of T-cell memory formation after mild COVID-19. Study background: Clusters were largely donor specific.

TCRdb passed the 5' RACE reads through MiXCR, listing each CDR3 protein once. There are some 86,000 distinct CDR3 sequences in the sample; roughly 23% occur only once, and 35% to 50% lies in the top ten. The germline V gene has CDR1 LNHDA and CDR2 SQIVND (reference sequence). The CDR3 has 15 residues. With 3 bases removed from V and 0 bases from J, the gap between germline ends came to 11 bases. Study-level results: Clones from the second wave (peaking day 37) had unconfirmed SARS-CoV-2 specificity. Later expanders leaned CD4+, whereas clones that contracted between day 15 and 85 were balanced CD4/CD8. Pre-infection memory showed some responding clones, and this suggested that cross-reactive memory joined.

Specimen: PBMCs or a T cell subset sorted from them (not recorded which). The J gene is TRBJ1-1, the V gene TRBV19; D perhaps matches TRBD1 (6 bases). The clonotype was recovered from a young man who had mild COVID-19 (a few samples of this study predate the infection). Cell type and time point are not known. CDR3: CASSMGQGMNTEAFF. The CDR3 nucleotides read TGTGCCAGTAGTATGGGGCAGGGGATGAACACTGAAGCTTTCTTT.